This T cell receptor (beta chain) came from a study of blood T cell repertoires in COVID-19. Overall study context: Samples came from the United States, Italy and Spain, spanning acute and convalescent COVID-19. Sources were T cells, B-cell-depleted T cells, or PBMCs; the material itself was cDNA or gDNA.

In the source study's methods: Estimation of nucleated cell counts relied on the amplification of reference gene primers. Data came from immunoSEQ multiplex PCR; TCRdb stores just in-frame clones and leaves some out. V and J calls and clone size come straight from that table; D and trimming were deduced from the DNA. Among 150,000 to 200,000 clones listed, less than 85% were seen once. A Seattle source enrolled patients during active infection and followed them longitudinally. The V gene lost 4 bases and the J gene lost 1 base, with 8 bases spanning the gap. Germline V lookup: CDR1 MNHEY, CDR2 SVGAGI. This CDR3 contains 15 residues.

This clonotype originated in a woman aged 60-70 years with COVID-19, enrolled during active disease. The chain uses TRBV6-5 and TRBJ2-6; no firm D call. The sequenced sample was peripheral blood. CDR3 bases: TGTGCCAGCAGTTCCTTGGCTTCTGGGGCCAACGTCCTGACTTTC. Translating gives CASSSLASGANVLTF.